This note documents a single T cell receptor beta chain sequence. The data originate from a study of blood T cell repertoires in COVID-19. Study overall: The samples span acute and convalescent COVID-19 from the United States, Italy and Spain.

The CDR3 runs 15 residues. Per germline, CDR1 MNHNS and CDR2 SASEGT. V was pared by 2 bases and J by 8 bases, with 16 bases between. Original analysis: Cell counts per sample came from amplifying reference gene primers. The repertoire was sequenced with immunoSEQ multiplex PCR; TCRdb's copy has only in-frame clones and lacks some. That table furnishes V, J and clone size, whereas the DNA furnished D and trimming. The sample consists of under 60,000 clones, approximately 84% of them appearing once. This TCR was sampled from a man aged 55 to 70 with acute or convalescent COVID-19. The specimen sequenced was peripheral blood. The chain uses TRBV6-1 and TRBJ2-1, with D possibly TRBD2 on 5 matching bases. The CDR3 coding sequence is TGTGCCAGCAGTGAACCCCAGGCGGGCGCCTATGAGCAGTTCTTC. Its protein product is CASSEPQAGAYEQFF.